This T cell receptor beta chain was recovered during a study of cytomegalovirus exposure and HLA in healthy donors. Germline CDR1 and CDR2: SGHNT and YYREEE (reference sequence). This CDR3 contains 15 residues. Trimming took off 4 bases at V and 5 bases at J, with 15 bases between the two ends. Both 60 Vbeta primers and 13 Jbeta primers went into the PCR. TCRdb's copy holds only in-frame clones and misses some; the assay was immunoSEQ multiplex PCR. The table has 100,000 to 140,000 clones, approximately 80% seen once. The sample was PBMCs. The TCR was taken from a male donor in good health and CMV-seronegative. The chain employs TRBV5-4 and TRBJ1-4, with D possibly TRBD1 on 6 matching bases. For the CDR3, the DNA is TGTGCCAGCAGCCCGGGACAAATGAAGAATGAAAAACTGTTTTTT. This sequence encodes CASSPGQMKNEKLFF.